This note documents a single T cell receptor (beta chain) sequence. Its cognate antigen is unknown. As TCR cDNA was made by 5'RACE template switching, a universal primer site and UMIs were added. One entry per CDR3 protein results from TCRdb running MiXCR on the 5' RACE reads. The table records some 600,000 distinct CDR3 sequences, 9% to 15% of them present only once. From germline, CDR1 is SGHRS and CDR2 YFSETQ. Trimming left V 2 bases short and J 5 bases short, with 14 bases between. The CDR3 spans 14 residues. The sample belongs to a study of T cells after yellow fever vaccination. Whole-study findings and limits: Although the secondary response was weaker, it peaked faster, at day 5 versus 15. CD4 and CD8 compartments shared a small share of clonotypes.

The specimen comprised PBMCs, sampled on the day of the yellow fever booster vaccination. The TCR sequence derives from a man aged 30-40 years who received the YFV17D yellow fever vaccine. The chain couples TRBV5-1 to TRBJ2-7; D gene ambiguous. The CDR3 nucleotides are TGCGCCAGCAGCTTAACAGTCAACGACCACGAGCAGTACTTC. Translation: CASSLTVNDHEQYF.